The 2 T cell receptor beta chains in this list originate from one sample, sequenced in a study of T cell responses to AZD1222 COVID-19 vaccine. Sequencing was performed with immunoSEQ multiplex PCR; in TCRdb, only in-frame clones are kept and a portion is missing. The sample contains about 110,000 clones, approximately 83% of which appear only once. The sample was peripheral blood, taken on day 0 of AZD1222 vaccination. Receptors were obtained from an adult in good health.

The chain is built from TRBV9 and TRBJ2-1; the D gene could be TRBD1 or TRBD2 (7 bases each). V lost 0 bases, J lost 12 bases, and 16 bases lay in between. There are 14 residues in the CDR3. From germline, CDR1 is SGDLS and CDR2 YYNGEE. CDR3 nucleotide sequence: TGTGCCAGCAGCGTAGCTTACAGGGGAGGGTTGCAGTTCTTC. As protein: CASSVAYRGGLQFF.

The chain uses TRBV5-8 and TRBJ2-2; 8 positions match TRBD1. Germline V gene lookup returns CDR1 SGHTS and CDR2 YDEGEE. The CDR3 is made up of 15 amino acids. J was trimmed by 9 bases and V by 1 base; bases with no gene match: 8. CDR3 protein: CASSLSGTGGRELFF. DNA for the CDR3: TGTGCCAGCAGCTTGTCCGGGACAGGCGGGAGGGAGCTGTTTTTT.